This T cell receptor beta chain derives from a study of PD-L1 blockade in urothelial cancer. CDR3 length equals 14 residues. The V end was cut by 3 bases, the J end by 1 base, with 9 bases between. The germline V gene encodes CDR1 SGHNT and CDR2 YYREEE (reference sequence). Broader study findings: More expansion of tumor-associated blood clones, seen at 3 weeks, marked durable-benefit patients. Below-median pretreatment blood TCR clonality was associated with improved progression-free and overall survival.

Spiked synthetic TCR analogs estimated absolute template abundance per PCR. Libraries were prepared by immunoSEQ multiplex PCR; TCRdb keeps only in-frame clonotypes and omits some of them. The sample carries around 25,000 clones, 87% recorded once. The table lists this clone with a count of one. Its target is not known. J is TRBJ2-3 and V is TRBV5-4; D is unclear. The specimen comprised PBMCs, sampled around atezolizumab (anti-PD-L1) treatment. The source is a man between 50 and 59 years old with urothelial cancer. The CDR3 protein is CASSSEHGTDTQYF. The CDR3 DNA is TGTGCCAGCAGCTCCGAACACGGCACAGATACGCAGTATTTT.